A single sample gave rise to the 21 T cell receptor beta chains below, sequenced in a study of T-cell reconstitution after alpha-beta-depleted transplantation in children. Unique molecular identifiers tagged the TCRbeta library. MiXCR, applied by TCRdb to the PCR reads, yields one record per CDR3 protein. The sample has roughly 100,000 distinct CDR3 sequences, about 6.8% seen once. The starting material was PBMCs, obtained before TCRalphabeta/CD19-depleted stem cell transplant. These receptors originate from a boy aged 2 to 9 with acute lymphoblastic leukemia, due to receive a stem cell transplant.

This clonotype was seen at least ten times. V usage is TRBV4-1 and J usage is TRBJ2-3, with D perhaps matching TRBD1 (6 bases). Trimming pared 4 bases from V and 5 bases from J, leaving 19 bases between. Germline CDR1 MGHRA, CDR2 YSYEKL. CDR3 length: 16 residues. Written as DNA, the CDR3 is TGCGCCAGCAGCCGAGGGGGTGCGGGTCAGGGAGATACGCAGTATTTT. The encoded protein is CASSRGGAGQGDTQYF.

This clonotype was seen a few times. The chain uses TRBV5-1 and TRBJ2-7; 8 bases agree with TRBD1. This CDR3 contains 15 residues. J lost 0 bases, V lost 3 bases, and 5 bases had no gene match. Germline values: CDR1 SGHRS, CDR2 YFSETQ. Here the CDR3 reads CASSSDRGTSYEQYF. For the CDR3, the DNA is TGCGCCAGCAGCTCTGACAGGGGAACCTCCTACGAGCAGTACTTC.

This clonotype was seen more than once but under ten times. V gene TRBV5-1 combines with J gene TRBJ1-1, with D uncertain. V lost 4 bases and J 6 bases, leaving 10 bases between the germline ends. The CDR3 has 12 amino acids. Looked up from germline, CDR1 is SGHRS and CDR2 is YFSETQ. CDR3 amino acids: CASSRVGSEAFF. The CDR3 nucleotides read TGCGCCAGCAGCCGCGTGGGGTCTGAAGCTTTCTTT. The complete variable domain, with remaining parts taken from reference TRBV5-1 and TRBJ1-1, reads KAGVTQTPRYLIKTRGQQVTLSCSPISGHRSVSWYQQTPGQGLQFLFEYFSETQRNKGNFPGRFSGRQFSNSRSEMNVSTLELGDSALYLCASSRVGSEAFFGQGTRLTVV.

The V and J genes are TRBV5-4 and TRBJ1-2, with D tentatively TRBD1 (6 bases). Germline loops: CDR1 SGHNT, CDR2 YYREEE (reference sequence). The CDR3 spans 16 residues. V shed 2 bases and J shed 2 bases, with 16 bases lying between them. The CDR3 sequence: CASSLGGMELNYGYTF. CDR3 DNA sequence: TGTGCCAGCAGCTTAGGGGGTATGGAGCTGAACTATGGCTACACCTTC.

This clonotype appeared many times. The chain links TRBV9 to TRBJ2-1; D possibly corresponds to TRBD2 (5 bases). Germline CDR1 SGDLS, CDR2 YYNGEE. This CDR3 is 14 amino acids long. With 3 bases removed from V and 5 bases from J, the gap between germline ends came to 12 bases. DNA of the CDR3: TGTGCCAGCAGCGGCCCCGGACTTCACAATGAGCAGTTCTTC. Amino acids: CASSGPGLHNEQFF.

The V call is TRBV19, the J call TRBJ1-3; D remains unclear. From germline, CDR1 is LNHDA and CDR2 SQIVND (reference sequence). The CDR3 covers 16 residues. Trimming left V 5 bases short and J 6 bases short, with 20 bases between. The CDR3 bases are TGTGCCAGTAGTCCTCACACCGGCCCTACGAAAAACACCATATATTTT. Its translation is CASSPHTGPTKNTIYF.

In its sample, this clonotype was seen a few times. V is TRBV7-2 and J is TRBJ1-1; D unresolved. This CDR3 comprises 13 residues. CDR1 and CDR2 from the germline V gene are SGHTA and FQGNSA. The ends were cut back, 3 bases at V and 4 bases at J, with 9 bases in the middle. CDR3 sequence: CASSFTGTTEAFF. CDR3 nucleotides: TGTGCCAGCAGCTTCACCGGAACCACTGAAGCTTTCTTT. Full variable domain (remainder filled in from reference TRBV7-2 and TRBJ1-1): GAGVSQSPSNKVTEKGKDVELRCDPISGHTALYWYRQSLGQGLEFLIYFQGNSAPDKSGLPSDRFSAERTGGSVSTLTIQRTQQEDSAVYLCASSFTGTTEAFFGQGTRLTVV.

The V call is TRBV2, the J call TRBJ1-2; TRBD1 might be the D (6 bases). CDR3 length: 13 amino acids. CDR1 is SNHLY, CDR2 FYNNEI, per germline. Trimming cost V 4 bases and J 8 bases, with 14 bases left between them. CDR3 sequence: CASSGSRGEGYTF. CDR3 DNA: TGTGCCAGCAGTGGCTCCAGGGGAGAGGGCTACACCTTC. The whole variable domain, filled in from reference TRBV2 and TRBJ1-2, reads EPEVTQTPSHQVTQMGQEVILRCVPISNHLYFYWYRQILGQKVEFLVSFYNNEISEKSEIFDDQFSVERPDGSNFTLKIRSTKLEDSAMYFCASSGSRGEGYTFGSGTRLTVV.

This clonotype was seen only a few times. The CDR3 bases are TGTGCCAGCAGTTACGCCCCTACAGACGGAGTCTACGAGCAGTACTTC. This gives the protein CASSYAPTDGVYEQYF. This chain connects TRBV6-5 to TRBJ2-7; D gene ambiguous. CDR1 is MNHEY, CDR2 SVGAGI, per germline. The V and J ends lost 2 bases and 3 bases respectively, with 17 bases between them. This CDR3 is 16 amino acids long.

In this sample, this clonotype turned up many times. The chain has TRBV28 and TRBJ2-5; 8 positions match TRBD2. V shed 5 bases and J 1 base; nucleotides not matched to a gene: 3. Per germline, CDR1 MDHEN and CDR2 SYDVKM. The CDR3 runs 14 residues. CDR3: CASSPAGGQETQYF. In DNA form, the CDR3 reads TGTGCCAGCAGTCCCGCGGGGGGCCAAGAGACCCAGTACTTC.

V gene TRBV11-1 combines with J gene TRBJ2-2, with D perhaps matching TRBD1 (6 bases). This CDR3 is built from 13 residues. Germline V gene sequence: CDR1 SGHAT, CDR2 FQDESV (reference sequence). V was pared by 2 bases and J by 6 bases, with 7 bases between. The CDR3 DNA follows: TGTGCCAGCAGCTTAAAGGGGGCCGGGGAGCTGTTTTTT. Amino acid sequence: CASSLKGAGELFF.

The chain employs TRBV11-2 and TRBJ2-5, with 7 positions matching TRBD2. CDR1 is SGHAT and CDR2 is FQNNGV in the germline V gene. This CDR3 has 15 residues. V shed 0 bases and J 4 bases; nucleotides not matched to a gene: 5. The CDR3 nucleotides read TGTGCCAGCAGCTTAGAGTACGGGGAGGGAGAGACCCAGTACTTC. This sequence encodes CASSLEYGEGETQYF. Supplemented by reference TRBV11-2 and TRBJ2-5, the full variable domain reads EAGVAQSPRYKIIEKRQSVAFWCNPISGHATLYWYQQILGQGPKLLIQFQNNGVVDDSQLPKDRFSAERLKGVDSTLKIQPAKLEDSAVYLCASSLEYGEGETQYFGPGTRLLVL.

This clonotype was recorded at least ten times. The gene calls are TRBV6-5 and TRBJ1-3; D might be TRBD1 (5 bases). Germline CDR1 MNHEY, CDR2 SVGAGI. This CDR3 contains 15 residues. V was trimmed by 8 bases and J by 0 bases, leaving 14 bases between them. Here the CDR3 reads CASGDGGFSGNTIYF. CDR3 sequence (DNA): TGTGCCAGCGGGGACGGGGGGTTCTCTGGAAACACCATATATTTT.

This clonotype was found a few times. V and J are TRBV7-2 and TRBJ1-2; D is perhaps TRBD1 (6 bases). V lost 4 bases to trimming and J lost 2 bases, with 11 bases between them. This CDR3 spans 14 amino acids. Germline CDR1 reads SGHTA; CDR2 reads FQGNSA. CDR3 protein: CASSSGRGNYGYTF. CDR3 nucleotides: TGTGCCAGCAGCTCGGGAAGGGGGAACTATGGCTACACCTTC.

This clonotype showed up just a few times. The V and J genes are TRBV20-1 and TRBJ2-3; D possibly corresponds to TRBD1 (5 bases). The CDR3 is 16 residues long. The germline V gene encodes CDR1 DFQATT and CDR2 SNEGSKA (reference sequence). Trimming cost V 3 bases and J 1 base, with 17 bases left between them. This CDR3 reads CSASRSFETGTDTQYF. The CDR3 nucleotides are TGCAGTGCTAGTCGTAGCTTCGAGACAGGCACAGATACGCAGTATTTT.

The V and J genes are TRBV20-1 and TRBJ2-2; TRBD2 aligns across 12 bases. With V trimmed by 3 bases and J by 0 bases, 5 bases remained unmatched. The CDR3 covers 17 residues. Germline values: CDR1 DFQATT, CDR2 SNEGSKA (reference sequence). This chain's CDR3 is CSASGASGGANTGELFF. CDR3 sequence (DNA): TGCAGTGCTAGCGGGGCTAGCGGGGGGGCGAACACCGGGGAGCTGTTTTTT.

This clonotype was seen at least ten times. The chain links TRBV9 to TRBJ2-4; 8 bases agree with TRBD2. CDR3 length equals 15 residues. The germline V gene encodes CDR1 SGDLS and CDR2 YYNGEE. V was pared by 4 bases and J by 1 base, with 4 bases of the junction left unmatched. This CDR3 is CASSPGGVAKNIQYF. The CDR3 region has the DNA TGTGCCAGCAGCCCGGGGGGGGTTGCCAAAAACATTCAGTACTTC.

This clonotype was observed at least ten times. The chain uses TRBV6-2 or TRBV6-3 and TRBJ2-7, with D perhaps TRBD1 or TRBD2 (7 bases each). This CDR3 is 15 amino acids long. Germline CDR1 is MNHEY and CDR2 is SVGEGT. V gave up 5 bases and J gave up 6 bases, with 20 bases separating them. The CDR3 region is CASSQLGQGGSEQYF. CDR3 DNA sequence: TGTGCCAGCAGTCAACTGGGCCAGGGGGGGAGCGAGCAGTACTTC.

The sample holds many counts of this clonotype. J is TRBJ1-6 and V is TRBV20-1; TRBD1 might be the D (5 bases). CDR3 length: 15 residues. V shed 1 base and J shed 5 bases, with 12 bases lying between them. Germline CDR1 and CDR2: DFQATT and SNEGSKA (reference sequence). CDR3 coding DNA: TGCAGTGCTAGAGGGGCAGGGCTGAATAATTCACCCCTCCACTTT. Its translation: CSARGAGLNNSPLHF.

This clonotype appeared many times. The chain recombines TRBV12-5 with TRBJ2-5, with D hard to call. Germline assignment: CDR1 LGHNT and CDR2 FRNRAP. The CDR3 runs to 10 residues. V was clipped by 5 bases and J by 5 bases, with 3 bases between them. The CDR3 protein is CASGPETQYF. CDR3 coding DNA: TGTGCTAGTGGTCCCGAGACCCAGTACTTC.

This clonotype turned up a few times. This sequence joins TRBV12-3 or TRBV12-4 and TRBJ2-5, with D unclear. This CDR3 comprises 12 residues. V lost 6 bases to trimming and J lost 1 base, with 6 bases between them. The CDR3 DNA reads as TGTGCCAGCAGGGGAATCCAAGAGACCCAGTACTTC. Amino acids: CASRGIQETQYF.